This T cell receptor beta chain was captured by sequencing in a study of metastatic and nonmetastatic thyroid tumors. Study information: Repertoires were compared across blood and tumor or nodule tissue from malignant and benign thyroid patients. Study-wide findings and caveats: In blood and tumor, TCR beta diversity was reportedly significantly higher in malignant thyroid tumors than in benign nodules.

This clone was recorded many times. What it binds is unknown. This sample also contains other DNA sequences that code for the same CDR3. Before thyroid surgery, none of the patients had received any treatment. The germline CDR1 and CDR2 sequences are SGHRS and YFSETQ. CDR3 size: 15 residues. The trim removed 0 bases at V and 9 bases at J, leaving 9 bases unmatched. Source study methods: For papillary thyroid cancer, a distant-metastasis classifier was constructed from CDR3 differences observed across clinicopathological groups. TCRdb re-called clones from the PCR reads using MiXCR. What appears here as the V and J calls and clone size reflects TCRdb's work, not the paper's. The sample contains approximately 25,000 clones, over 10% of which appear only once.

This receptor was taken from a female donor with papillary thyroid cancer or a benign thyroid nodule (not recorded which). Some clones in this sample may be carry-over from other donors' samples. The sample consisted of blood. The chain uses TRBV5-1 and TRBJ2-7, with 10 bases lining up with TRBD2. Here the CDR3 DNA reads TGCGCCAGCAGCTTGGCCGACACTAGCGGGATAGGGCAGTACTTC. Residues: CASSLADTSGIGQYF.